Below, one T cell receptor (beta chain) is given with its context. Its specificity is unknown. Donors were nominally healthy when sampled, though unrecorded immune exposures were likely. The sample originates from a study of cytomegalovirus exposure and HLA in healthy donors. Whole-study findings and limits: HLA allele associations emerged for some 16,000 TCR beta sequences in a later analysis, at 0.05 false discovery rate. Many donors shared some public TCRs, even though most TCR sequences were rare.

Germline lookup yields CDR1 MGHRA and CDR2 YSYEKL. This CDR3 has 17 amino acids. Trimming stripped 5 bases from V and 1 base from J, with 18 bases between. PCR used 60 Vbeta primers and 13 Jbeta primers. Repertoires were generated with immunoSEQ multiplex PCR, while TCRdb's copy carries only in-frame clones and drops some. The sample has under 300,000 clones; 85% to 95% are singletons. The chain carries TRBV4-1 and TRBJ1-3, with a possible D match to TRBD1 (6 bases). This sequence was found in a girl aged 2-15 years in good health and CMV-seronegative. What was sequenced was PBMCs. The DNA of the CDR3 is TGCGCCAGCAGCTTAAACAGGGTGCTGCTTTCTGGAAACACCATATATTTT. Protein product: CASSLNRVLLSGNTIYF.